Presented here are 26 T cell receptor beta chains from one specimen sequenced in a study of cytomegalovirus exposure and HLA in healthy donors. With 60 Vbeta and 13 Jbeta primers, the PCR was carried out. Produced via immunoSEQ multiplex PCR; TCRdb's table is partial and in-frame only. The sample holds over 150,000 clones, around 72% seen once. Sequencing was performed on PBMCs. Receptors were obtained from a man in his forties or fifties in good health and CMV-seronegative.

This clone appeared once. The genes are TRBV18 and TRBJ1-5; TRBD1 agrees at 9 bases. V shed 6 bases, J shed 4 bases, and the junction held 7 bases outside the gene matches. Germline CDR1 reads KGHSH; CDR2 reads LQKENI. The CDR3 sequence is 15 residues long. CDR3 protein: CASSQQGAKNQPQHF. CDR3 nucleotides: TGTGCCAGCTCCCAACAGGGGGCGAAGAATCAGCCCCAGCATTTT.

Details on this clone: The sample carries other DNA sequences with the same CDR3. The chain recombines TRBV7-9 with TRBJ1-1; D is possibly TRBD1 (6 bases). CDR1 is SEHNR, CDR2 FQNEAQ, per germline (reference sequence). CDR3 length: 13 residues. Trimming took off 2 bases at V and 4 bases at J, with 8 bases between the two ends. CDR3 sequence: CASSLQGSTEAFF. For the CDR3, the DNA is TGTGCCAGCAGCTTACAGGGGAGCACTGAAGCTTTCTTT.

The J gene is TRBJ2-7, the V gene TRBV28, with 9 bases lining up with TRBD1. V lost 5 bases and J lost 6; bases outside the gene matches: 8. There are 14 residues in the CDR3. Germline V gene data show CDR1 as MDHEN and CDR2 as SYDVKM. The CDR3 DNA reads TGTGCCAGCAGTCGTCCGGGACAGGGTGGCGAGCAGTACTTC. This sequence encodes CASSRPGQGGEQYF.

This clone was seen a handful of times. This chain links TRBV23-1 with TRBJ1-2, with TRBD1 matching 12 bases. TRBV23-1 carries the ORF label, with uncertain function. The CDR3 extends over 15 amino acids. The J segment lost 8 bases and the V segment lost 2 bases, leaving 6 bases of the junction unmatched. CDR3 sequence: CASSQPGTGGGGYTF. Here the CDR3 DNA reads TGCGCCAGCAGTCAACCAGGGACAGGGGGCGGAGGCTACACCTTC.

This chain connects TRBV21-1 to TRBJ1-1. TRBV21-1 is recorded as a pseudogene. The length of the CDR3 is 16 residues. The CDR3 DNA follows: TGTGCCAGCAGCAAGGGGGGATCTAAGAGGAACACTGAAGCTTTCTTT. As protein: CASSKGGSKRNTEAFF.

This clone was seen a few times. The CDR3 spells CASSEGLARQSATQYF. DNA for the CDR3: TGTGCCAGCAGCGAGGGACTAGCCAGACAGTCGGCTACGCAGTATTTT. The J gene is TRBJ2-3, the V gene TRBV7-2; 9 bases line up with TRBD2. There are 16 residues in the CDR3. CDR1 is SGHTA and CDR2 is FQGNSA in the germline V gene. V was clipped by 5 bases and J by 8 bases; unmatched bases: 14.

This chain links TRBV4-1 with TRBJ2-3; 14 bases are shared with TRBD2. The CDR3 covers 19 residues. V gave up 0 bases and J gave up 1 base; unmatched junction bases: 6. Germline V gene sequence: CDR1 MGHRA, CDR2 YSYEKL. The chain's CDR3 is CASSQERLAGGFRTDTQYF. DNA for the CDR3: TGCGCCAGCAGCCAAGAACGACTAGCGGGGGGGTTCCGCACAGATACGCAGTATTTT.

V and J are TRBV2 and TRBJ1-2; TRBD1 might be the D (6 bases). Germline V lookup: CDR1 SNHLY, CDR2 FYNNEI. V was shortened by 0 bases and J by 8 bases, with 19 bases between the two germline ends. There are 16 residues in the CDR3. CDR3 region: CASSEALQRGGGGYTF. The CDR3 nucleotides are TGTGCCAGCAGTGAAGCGCTCCAACGCGGGGGGGGCGGCTACACCTTC.

The chain employs TRBV6-1 and TRBJ2-7; D is perhaps TRBD1 (6 bases). V lost 1 base and J 3 bases, leaving 13 bases between the germline ends. The germline CDR1 and CDR2 sequences are MNHNS and SASEGT. The CDR3 sequence is 15 residues long. This CDR3 reads CASSEEGVSYYEQYF. The CDR3 region has the DNA TGTGCCAGCAGTGAAGAGGGGGTAAGCTACTACGAGCAGTACTTC.

The rearrangement links TRBV5-1 to TRBJ2-7; a possible D gene is TRBD2 (5 bases). V was clipped by 0 bases and J by 3 bases, with 13 bases between them. The CDR3 loop spans 15 amino acids. Germline loops: CDR1 SGHRS, CDR2 YFSETQ. The DNA for the CDR3 is TGCGCCAGCAGCTTGGGGGGAGCCCAAATCTACGAGCAGTACTTC. Its translation is CASSLGGAQIYEQYF. Full variable domain (missing parts from reference TRBV5-1 and TRBJ2-7): KAGVTQTPRYLIKTRGQQVTLSCSPISGHRSVSWYQQTPGQGLQFLFEYFSETQRNKGNFPGRFSGRQFSNSRSEMNVSTLELGDSALYLCASSLGGAQIYEQYFGPGTRLTVT.

This clone came up once. The chain couples TRBV5-4 to TRBJ1-1; possibly TRBD1 for D (6 bases). The CDR3 runs 15 residues. The V and J ends lost 4 bases and 1 base respectively, with 14 bases between them. Germline V gene data show CDR1 as SGHNT and CDR2 as YYREEE (reference sequence). The CDR3 nucleotides read TGTGCCAGCAGCCCCTGGACAGCACAGAACACTGAAGCTTTCTTT. This sequence encodes CASSPWTAQNTEAFF.

This clone has only a few counts. The chain couples TRBV18 to TRBJ1-3; D might be TRBD1 (6 bases). CDR1 KGHSH and CDR2 LQKENI come from the germline V gene. Between the trimmed V and J ends, which lost 2 bases and 0 bases, there was a span of 17 bases. The CDR3 spans 18 residues. For the CDR3, the DNA is TGTGCCAGCTCACCAAATGGGGACACGTCGAGCTCTGGAAACACCATATATTTT. This translates into CASSPNGDTSSSGNTIYF.

This sequence joins TRBV28 and TRBJ1-4; D is unclear. V lost 3 bases and J lost 7, with 15 bases in between. Germline assignment: CDR1 MDHEN and CDR2 SYDVKM. The CDR3 is 15 residues long. As DNA, the CDR3 is TGTGCCAGCAGTTTCTTGGAGGGCGGGTTTGAAAAACTGTTTTTT. Translated: CASSFLEGGFEKLFF. Together with reference TRBV28 and TRBJ1-4, the CDR3 gives the full variable domain: DVKVTQSSRYLVKRTGEKVFLECVQDMDHENMFWYRQDPGLGLRLIYFSYDVKMKEKGDIPEGYSVSREKKERFSLILESASTNQTSMYLCASSFLEGGFEKLFFGSGTQLSVL.

The table lists this clone with a count of one. The chain uses TRBV6-1 and TRBJ2-7; D may be TRBD1 (5 bases). The CDR3 length is 15 residues. V was shortened by 6 bases and J by 2 bases, with 17 bases between the two germline ends. Germline loops: CDR1 MNHNS, CDR2 SASEGT. The CDR3 sequence is CASRSKFDSTYEQYF. CDR3 nucleotide sequence: TGTGCCAGCAGGTCCAAATTCGACAGCACCTACGAGCAGTACTTC.

This clone was observed once. This sequence joins TRBV29-1 and TRBJ1-2; a possible D gene is TRBD1 (6 bases). Trimming left V 3 bases short and J 7 bases short, with 15 bases between. The V gene's germline CDR1 is SQVTM and CDR2 ANQGSEA. This CDR3 has 13 residues. The chain's CDR3 is CSVDIRGSGGYTF. CDR3 in DNA: TGCAGCGTTGATATCAGGGGTTCTGGTGGCTACACCTTC.

V gene TRBV6-5 combines with J gene TRBJ1-1; 9 nucleotides align to TRBD1. The CDR3 spans 15 residues. Germline lookup yields CDR1 MNHEY and CDR2 SVGAGI. With 5 bases clipped from V and 3 bases from J, the junction kept 7 bases outside the gene matches. CDR3 protein: CASSPPGQGYTEAFF. CDR3 sequence (DNA): TGTGCCAGCAGTCCGCCGGGACAGGGATACACTGAAGCTTTCTTT.

The chain joins TRBV11-2 to TRBJ1-1; D not resolved. Trimming left V 5 bases short and J 5 bases short, with 9 bases between. This CDR3 comprises 12 residues. Germline assignment: CDR1 SGHAT and CDR2 FQNNGV. The CDR3 sequence: CASSVRETEAFF. CDR3 nucleotide sequence: TGTGCCAGCAGCGTCCGGGAGACTGAAGCTTTCTTT.

This clone was recorded a few times. The CDR3 DNA follows: TGCGCCAGCAGTCTGACAGGGGAGAACTACGAGCAGTACTTC. Translation gives CASSLTGENYEQYF. V is TRBV4-1 and J is TRBJ2-7, with 8 nucleotides matching TRBD1. The CDR3 runs 14 residues. V shed 6 bases and J 3 bases; nucleotides not matched to a gene: 7. Germline CDR1 is MGHRA and CDR2 is YSYEKL.

This sequence joins TRBV4-1 and TRBJ1-5, with a weak D call TRBD1 (5 bases). V shed 6 bases and J shed 1 base, with 22 bases lying between them. The CDR3 extends over 18 amino acids. CDR1 is MGHRA, CDR2 YSYEKL, per germline. The CDR3 loop reads CASSPRGVREGSNQPQHF. The DNA of the CDR3 is TGCGCCAGCAGTCCAAGAGGGGTTCGGGAGGGGAGCAATCAGCCCCAGCATTTT.

CDR3 loop: CASSSKPYEQYF. DNA of the CDR3: TGTGCCAGCAGTTCGAAGCCCTACGAGCAGTACTTC. The rearrangement joins TRBV6-5 to TRBJ2-5; D unclear. Matching the DNA end better, TRBJ2-7 makes the J call doubtful. The CDR3 runs 12 residues. Germline values: CDR1 MNHEY, CDR2 SVGAGI.

This chain uses TRBV14 with TRBJ2-7; 9 bases map to TRBD2. The CDR3 is made up of 16 amino acids. CDR1 is SGHDN and CDR2 is FVKESK in the germline V gene. The V gene end was trimmed by 4 bases and the J gene end by 0 bases; junction bases not matched to a gene: 7. The DNA for the CDR3 is TGTGCCAGCAGCCCCCTCCGGACTAGCGTCTCCTACGAGCAGTACTTC. This sequence encodes CASSPLRTSVSYEQYF.

V is TRBV4-3 and J is TRBJ2-2, with TRBD2 identical over 10 bases. CDR1 and CDR2 from the germline V gene are LGHNA and YSLEER. The CDR3 sequence is 19 residues long. V shed 0 bases, J shed 1 base, and the junction held 8 bases outside the gene matches. The CDR3 DNA follows: TGCGCCAGCAGCCAAGATCTCTCTAGCGGGGGCCGGAACACCGGGGAGCTGTTTTTT. Residues: CASSQDLSSGGRNTGELFF.

J is TRBJ1-6 and V is TRBV7-2; 7 bases agree with TRBD1. CDR1 is SGHTA and CDR2 is FQGNSA in the germline V gene. With 5 bases clipped from V and 0 bases from J, the junction kept 10 bases outside the gene matches. This CDR3 is built from 18 residues. The CDR3 coding sequence is TGTGCCAGCAGCCTACGGGACAGTCAAAGCTCCTATAATTCACCCCTCCACTTT. It codes for CASSLRDSQSSYNSPLHF.

This chain uses TRBV5-1 with TRBJ2-1, with a weak D call TRBD1 (5 bases). The V gene lost 3 bases and the J gene lost 10 bases, with 11 bases spanning the gap. Per germline, CDR1 SGHRS and CDR2 YFSETQ. The CDR3 has 12 amino acids. The CDR3 reads CASSSGNREQFF. DNA of the CDR3: TGCGCCAGCAGCTCTGGGAACAGGGAGCAGTTCTTC. The full variable domain, in which reference TRBV5-1 and TRBJ2-1 provide the parts outside the CDR3, is KAGVTQTPRYLIKTRGQQVTLSCSPISGHRSVSWYQQTPGQGLQFLFEYFSETQRNKGNFPGRFSGRQFSNSRSEMNVSTLELGDSALYLCASSSGNREQFFGPGTRLTVL.

V is TRBV28 and J is TRBJ2-1, with 8 bases matching TRBD2. V was pared by 6 bases and J by 9 bases, with 10 bases of the junction left unmatched. Looked up from germline, CDR1 is MDHEN and CDR2 is SYDVKM. The CDR3 has 14 amino acids. The CDR3: CASSPGGAQGEQFF. CDR3 sequence (DNA): TGTGCCAGCAGCCCCGGGGGGGCCCAGGGTGAGCAGTTCTTC.

The chain links TRBV19 to TRBJ1-2; the D is unclear. Trimming left V 5 bases short and J 5 bases short, with 9 bases between. Germline V gene lookup returns CDR1 LNHDA and CDR2 SQIVND (reference sequence). The CDR3 length is 12 residues. In DNA form, the CDR3 reads TGTGCCAGTAGTGGCAGGCCGTATGGCTACACCTTC. The encoded protein is CASSGRPYGYTF.